The source of this T cell receptor (beta chain) is a study of blood T cell repertoires in COVID-19 (dated by TCRdb to between 2020 and 2021). Background for the entire study: Samples from collaborators originated in the United States, Italy and Spain and spanned both the acute and convalescent phases of COVID-19. The material from the prospective study consisted of cDNA or gDNA derived from T cells, B-cell-depleted T cells, or PBMCs. Sample metadata almost always included a de-identified subject ID, COVID-19 status, age in years and sex. Where HLA class I and class II types were available, the types were taken from metadata supplied by the sample provider, not from assay-based typing. Samples were obtained from the ongoing ImmuneRACE study (first 160 participants) and from about 1,300 subjects provided by 6 global collaborators. The repertoires were made available in a free public database intended to serve as a resource for research on the immune response to SARS-CoV-2. Deeply sampled blood TCRbeta repertoires from subjects exposed to, actively infected with, or recovered from COVID-19 were included in the dataset.

The CDR3 runs 16 amino acids, cysteine and phenylalanine included. The entry retains the CDR3 DNA only, 48 bases that are in frame from base 1. V and J are trimmed by 5 bases and 4 bases, and the gene matches miss 14 bases of the junction. The germline V gene specifies SQVTM as CDR1 and ANQGSEA as CDR2. The study at large found these results: The quantity of clinical and demographic metadata differed by source and by participant and was supplied without curation.

In Seattle, one collaborating source enrolled patients while the infection was active and tracked those patients longitudinally over the course of disease. The collaborating institutions used their own protocols to collect whole blood in K2EDTA tubes. Collaborator samples were shipped for TCRbeta analysis as frozen whole blood, isolated PBMCs, or DNA extracted from either sample type. Remarks on this clone: There is no known antigen for this receptor. Base qualities are not provided; no much larger clone lies one nucleotide away.

The immunoSEQ Assay, a bias-controlled multiplex PCR, was used to amplify TCRbeta CDR3 regions from genomic DNA. As for the original processing: The number of nucleated cells in each sample was estimated by amplification of reference gene primers within the assay. To quantify the absolute abundance of each unique TCRbeta CDR3 rearrangement, sequence reads were collapsed and filtered. For each sample, productive Simpson clonality was calculated as the square root of Simpson's diversity index across productive rearrangements. TCRdb limited this immuneACCESS table to in-frame rearrangements with V and J called. A share of clones is missing; checked studies link under half to unresolved V genes, and the rest is unexplained. V, J and clone size are taken as reported in that table, and D and trimming were inferred from the DNA itself. This sample holds about 160,000 clones; approximately 92% were observed only once. The ten largest clones represent 4.8% of the sample.

The clonotype was recovered from a man aged 30-40 years with COVID-19, enrolled during active disease. The V gene is TRBV29-1 and the J gene is TRBJ2-3; the junction holds 8 bases that match TRBD1. The specimen sequenced was peripheral blood. The CDR3 has the sequence CSVRGVGQGFPDTQYF. The sequence in DNA is TGCAGCGTTAGGGGAGTCGGACAGGGCTTCCCAGATACGCAGTATTTT.